The present T cell receptor (beta chain) was sequenced within a study of T cell repertoires in cytomegalovirus infection. CDR1 and CDR2 from the germline V gene are SGHTA and FQGNSA. V dropped 9 bases and J dropped 3 bases, with 6 bases sitting between them. CDR3 size: 11 residues. Only a few counts were recorded for this clonotype. Its antigen is not identified. TCRdb itself ran the reads through MiXCR, one entry per CDR3 protein. The table includes 35,000 or so distinct CDR3 sequences, 52% detected once. The chain uses TRBV7-2 and TRBJ2-1; D is ambiguous. The sequence was collected from a human donor in good health (CMV status not recorded). Some clones in this sample may be carry-over from other donors' samples. The starting material was CD8+ T cells from cultured PBMCs, obtained from culture after CMV antigen stimulation. The CDR3 nucleotides read TGTGCCAGTCAGCGCTACAATGAGCAGTTCTTC. This translates into CASQRYNEQFF.